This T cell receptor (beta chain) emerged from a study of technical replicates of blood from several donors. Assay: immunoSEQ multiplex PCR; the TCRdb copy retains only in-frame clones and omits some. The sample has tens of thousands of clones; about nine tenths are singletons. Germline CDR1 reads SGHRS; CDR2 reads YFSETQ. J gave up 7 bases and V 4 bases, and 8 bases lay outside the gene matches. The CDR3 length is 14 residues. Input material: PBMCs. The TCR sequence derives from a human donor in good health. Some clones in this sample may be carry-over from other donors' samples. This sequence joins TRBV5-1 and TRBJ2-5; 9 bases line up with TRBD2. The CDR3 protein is CASSLSSGEGTQYF. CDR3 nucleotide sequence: TGCGCCAGCAGCCTCTCTAGCGGGGAGGGGACCCAGTACTTC.